This TCR beta chain stems from a study of blood T cells in healthy people across ages. V gave up 4 bases and J gave up 6 bases; unmatched junction bases: 7. CDR1 is SGDLS and CDR2 is YYNGEE in the germline V gene. The length of the CDR3 is 13 residues. This clonotype was seen at least ten times. For the second PCR, which ran for about 6 to 11 cycles, a sample-barcoded 5' primer and a J-beta primer mix were used. TCRdb ran MiXCR on the 5' RACE reads and lists one entry per CDR3 protein. This sample yields roughly 700,000 distinct CDR3 sequences, of which roughly 32% are seen a single time; 15% belongs to the top ten.

The source of this sequence is a woman aged 80 or older in good health. The genes are TRBV9 and TRBJ2-7; 7 bases agree with TRBD2. The specimen was blood. CDR3 protein: CASSFRPSGEQYF. CDR3 sequence (DNA): TGTGCCAGCAGCTTCCGTCCTAGCGGCGAGCAGTACTTC.